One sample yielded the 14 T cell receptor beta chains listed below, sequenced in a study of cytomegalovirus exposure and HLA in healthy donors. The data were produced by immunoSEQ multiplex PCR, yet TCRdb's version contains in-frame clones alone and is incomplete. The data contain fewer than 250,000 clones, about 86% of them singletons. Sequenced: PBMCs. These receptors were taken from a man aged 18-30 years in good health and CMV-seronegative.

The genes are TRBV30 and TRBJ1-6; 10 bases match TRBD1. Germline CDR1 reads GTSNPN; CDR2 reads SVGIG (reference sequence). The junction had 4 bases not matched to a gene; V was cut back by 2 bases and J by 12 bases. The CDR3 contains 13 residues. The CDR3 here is CAWSPGQGRPLHF. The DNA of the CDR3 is TGTGCCTGGAGTCCGGGACAGGGGAGACCCCTCCACTTT.

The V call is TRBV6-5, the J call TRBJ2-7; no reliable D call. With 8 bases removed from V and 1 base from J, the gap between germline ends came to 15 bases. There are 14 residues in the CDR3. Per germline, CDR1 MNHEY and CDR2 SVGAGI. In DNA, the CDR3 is TGTGCCAGCGGAGCCAGCCGTCAATCCTACGAGCAGTACTTC. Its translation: CASGASRQSYEQYF.

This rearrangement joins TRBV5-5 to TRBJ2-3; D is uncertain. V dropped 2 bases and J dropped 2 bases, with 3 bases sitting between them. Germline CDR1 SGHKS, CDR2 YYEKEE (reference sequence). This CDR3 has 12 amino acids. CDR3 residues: CASSLYTDTQYF. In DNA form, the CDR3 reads TGTGCCAGCAGCTTATACACAGATACGCAGTATTTT.

This chain's CDR3 is CASISPTGASVNQPQHF. The DNA of the CDR3 is TGTGCCAGCATTTCCCCCACAGGGGCCTCAGTCAATCAGCCCCAGCATTTT. The J gene is TRBJ1-5, the V gene TRBV28; 7 bases match TRBD1. The CDR3 contains 17 residues. With 7 bases clipped from V and 3 bases from J, the junction kept 15 bases outside the gene matches. Germline V gives CDR1 MDHEN, CDR2 SYDVKM. The full variable domain, with the rest looked up from reference TRBV28 and TRBJ1-5, is DVKVTQSSRYLVKRTGEKVFLECVQDMDHENMFWYRQDPGLGLRLIYFSYDVKMKEKGDIPEGYSVSREKKERFSLILESASTNQTSMYLCASISPTGASVNQPQHFGDGTRLSIL.

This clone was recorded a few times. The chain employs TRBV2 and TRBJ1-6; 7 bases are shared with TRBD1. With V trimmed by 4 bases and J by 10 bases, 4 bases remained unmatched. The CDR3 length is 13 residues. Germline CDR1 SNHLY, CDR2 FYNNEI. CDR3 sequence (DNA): TGTGCCAGCAGTGGACAGGGAGGATCACCCCTCCACTTT. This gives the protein CASSGQGGSPLHF. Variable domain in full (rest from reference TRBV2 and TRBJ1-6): EPEVTQTPSHQVTQMGQEVILRCVPISNHLYFYWYRQILGQKVEFLVSFYNNEISEKSEIFDDQFSVERPDGSNFTLKIRSTKLEDSAMYFCASSGQGGSPLHFGNGTRLTVT.

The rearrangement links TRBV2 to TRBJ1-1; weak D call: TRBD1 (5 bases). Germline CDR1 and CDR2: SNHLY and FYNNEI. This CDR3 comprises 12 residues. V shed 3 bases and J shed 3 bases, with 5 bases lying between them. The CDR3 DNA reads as TGTGCCAGCAGTGACAGGGACACTGAAGCTTTCTTT. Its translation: CASSDRDTEAFF. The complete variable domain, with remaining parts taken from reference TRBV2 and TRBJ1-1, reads EPEVTQTPSHQVTQMGQEVILRCVPISNHLYFYWYRQILGQKVEFLVSFYNNEISEKSEIFDDQFSVERPDGSNFTLKIRSTKLEDSAMYFCASSDRDTEAFFGQGTRLTVV.

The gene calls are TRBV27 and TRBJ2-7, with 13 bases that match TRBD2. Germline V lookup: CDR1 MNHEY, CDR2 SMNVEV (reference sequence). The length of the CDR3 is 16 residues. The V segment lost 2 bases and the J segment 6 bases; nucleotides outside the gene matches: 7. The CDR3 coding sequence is TGTGCCAGCAGTTTAAGATGGACTAGCGGGAGACTCGAGCAGTACTTC. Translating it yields CASSLRWTSGRLEQYF.

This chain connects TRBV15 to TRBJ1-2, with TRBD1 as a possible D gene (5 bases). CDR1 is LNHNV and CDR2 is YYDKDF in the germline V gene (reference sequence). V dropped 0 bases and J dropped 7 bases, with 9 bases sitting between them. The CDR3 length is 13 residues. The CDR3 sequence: CATSRDRGGGYTF. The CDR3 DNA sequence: TGTGCCACCAGCAGAGATCGCGGGGGTGGCTACACCTTC. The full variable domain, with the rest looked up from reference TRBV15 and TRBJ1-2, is DAMVIQNPRYQVTQFGKPVTLSCSQTLNHNVMYWYQQKSSQAPKLLFHYYDKDFNNEADTPDNFQSRRPNTSFCFLDIRSPGLGDTAMYLCATSRDRGGGYTFGSGTRLTVV.

CDR3 protein: CASSPMRQDRARAYLADTQYF. CDR3 nucleotide sequence: TGTGCCAGCTCACCTATGAGACAGGACAGGGCCAGGGCTTATTTGGCAGATACGCAGTATTTT. The V call is TRBV18, the J call TRBJ2-3; 8 bases are a match to TRBD1. The germline V gene has CDR1 KGHSH and CDR2 LQKENI. After removal of 3 bases from V and 4 bases from J, the junction contained 24 bases not matched to a gene. This CDR3 spans 21 amino acids.

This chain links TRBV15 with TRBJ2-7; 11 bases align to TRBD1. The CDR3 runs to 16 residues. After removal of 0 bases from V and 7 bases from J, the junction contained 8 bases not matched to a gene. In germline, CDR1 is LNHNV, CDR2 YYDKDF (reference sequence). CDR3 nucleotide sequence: TGTGCCACCAGCAGAGAAGGGGGGACAGGGGGTGGAGAGCAGTACTTC. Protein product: CATSREGGTGGGEQYF.

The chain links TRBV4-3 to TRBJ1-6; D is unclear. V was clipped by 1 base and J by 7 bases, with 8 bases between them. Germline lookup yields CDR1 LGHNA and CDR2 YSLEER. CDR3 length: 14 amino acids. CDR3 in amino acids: CASSQGQSNSPLHF. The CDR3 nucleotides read TGCGCCAGCAGCCAAGGGCAGTCAAATTCACCCCTCCACTTT.

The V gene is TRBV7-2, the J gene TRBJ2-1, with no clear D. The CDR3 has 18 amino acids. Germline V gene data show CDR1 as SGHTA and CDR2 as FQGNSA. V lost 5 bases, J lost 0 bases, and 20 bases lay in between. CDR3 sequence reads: CASSLRRKTVFSYNEQFF. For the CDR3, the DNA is TGTGCCAGCAGCCTAAGACGAAAAACAGTTTTCTCCTACAATGAGCAGTTCTTC.

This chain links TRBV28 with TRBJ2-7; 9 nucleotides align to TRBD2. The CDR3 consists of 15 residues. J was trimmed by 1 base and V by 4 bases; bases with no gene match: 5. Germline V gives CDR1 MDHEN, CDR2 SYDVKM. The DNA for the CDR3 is TGTGCCAGCAGTTCTAGCGGGGAAGGATCCTACGAGCAGTACTTC. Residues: CASSSSGEGSYEQYF.

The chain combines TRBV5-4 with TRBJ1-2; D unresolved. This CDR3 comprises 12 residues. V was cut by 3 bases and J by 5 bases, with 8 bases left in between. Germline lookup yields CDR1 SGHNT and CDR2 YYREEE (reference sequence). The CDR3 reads CASSSDFYGYTF. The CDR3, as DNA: TGTGCCAGCAGCTCAGATTTTTATGGCTACACCTTC.